Presented here are 10 T cell receptor beta chains from one specimen sequenced in a study of Graves' ophthalmopathy and Graves' hyperthyroidism. Beta-chain TCR CDR3 regions were amplified from RNA transcripts. HTBI-primed RT-PCR formed the first round, and a multiplex PCR formed the second. TCRdb itself ran the multiplex PCR reads through MiXCR, one entry per CDR3 protein. The repertoire includes just over 600,000 distinct CDR3 sequences, over 20% of them detected once, and around 7% sits in the top ten. Sequencing was carried out using peripheral blood. The receptor source for this set is a woman under 30 with stable Graves' hyperthyroidism. Some clones in this sample may be carry-over from other donors' samples.

As for this clonotype: At one of its ends the junction is not consistent with the germline gene, which may arise from a read error. The chain is built from TRBV6-4 and TRBJ1-1; 12 bases map to TRBD1. The CDR3 consists of 17 residues. Per germline, CDR1 MRHNA and CDR2 SNTAGT. The CDR3 bases are TGTGCCAGCAGTGATCGGGGACAGGGGGCCCCTTGGGGTGAAGCTTGGTTT. Translated: CASSDRGQGAPWGEAWF.

This clonotype was seen only a few times. The CDR3, as DNA: TGCGCCAGCAGCCTACGGACAGGGGAGCTCTTCTATGGCTACACCTTC. It translates to CASSLRTGELFYGYTF. The rearrangement joins TRBV5-1 to TRBJ1-2; the match to TRBD1 covers 9 bases. Germline lookup yields CDR1 SGHRS and CDR2 YFSETQ. J was trimmed by 4 bases and V by 4 bases; bases with no gene match: 11. This CDR3 has 16 residues.

In its sample, this clonotype was seen many times. This rearrangement joins TRBV6-1 to TRBJ2-5; D gene ambiguous. This CDR3 contains 15 residues. CDR1 is MNHNS, CDR2 SASEGT, per germline. Trimming shortened V by 2 bases and J by 0 bases, and 10 bases separated the two germline ends. CDR3 region: CASSEPVWYQETQYF. The CDR3 DNA reads as TGTGCCAGCAGTGAACCAGTTTGGTACCAAGAGACCCAGTACTTC.

This clonotype was seen ten or more times. The chain carries TRBV10-3 and TRBJ2-7, with D unclear. The germline CDR1 and CDR2 sequences are ENHRY and SYGVKD. The CDR3 runs 11 residues. V was pared by 6 bases and J by 2 bases, with 5 bases between. CDR3 sequence reads: CAIRQTYEQYF. DNA for the CDR3: TGTGCCATCAGACAGACCTACGAGCAGTACTTC.

Details on this clonotype: Germline is not matched at one junction end, which may reflect a read error. The CDR3 DNA reads TGTGCCAGCATGTATGGGACAGGGGCGGGAAAGAGTATCTTT. It yields the protein CASMYGTGAGKSIF. The chain recombines TRBV6-1 with TRBJ1-1, with TRBD1 matching over 10 bases. Germline CDR1 and CDR2: MNHNS and SASEGT. The CDR3 is made up of 14 amino acids.

This clonotype has just a few counts. This rearrangement joins TRBV12-3 or TRBV12-4 to TRBJ1-3; 9 bases match TRBD1. The CDR3 length is 16 residues. Germline trimming cut 6 bases from V and 0 bases from J; bases unmatched to any gene: 6. The CDR3 loop is CASRSGQGYSGNTIYF. The CDR3 DNA reads TGTGCCAGCAGGTCAGGACAGGGGTACTCTGGAAACACCATATATTTT.

This clonotype has a count of ten or more. The V and J genes are TRBV7-9 and TRBJ1-5; 7 nucleotides line up with TRBD1. CDR3 size: 12 residues. Looked up from germline, CDR1 is SEHNR and CDR2 is FQNEAQ (reference sequence). V lost 6 bases and J lost 7; bases outside the gene matches: 3. CDR3 sequence (DNA): TGTGCCAGCAGTAGGGGGCAGCAGCCCCAGCATTTT. Translation gives CASSRGQQPQHF.

This clonotype was picked up many times. V gene TRBV20-1 combines with J gene TRBJ1-5; D is undetermined. Germline loops: CDR1 DFQATT, CDR2 SNEGSKA (reference sequence). CDR3 length equals 14 residues. The V gene lost 1 base and the J gene lost 3 bases, with 10 bases spanning the gap. The chain's CDR3 is CSARGVQHNQPQHF. In DNA form, the CDR3 reads TGCAGTGCTAGAGGTGTACAGCACAATCAGCCCCAGCATTTT.

This chain uses TRBV12-3 or TRBV12-4 with TRBJ1-1; no firm D call. The CDR3 length is 14 residues. V lost 2 bases and J lost 6, with 13 bases in between. CDR3 nucleotides: TGTGCCAGCAGTTTATATGGACCCCCAGCTGAAGCTTTCTTT. This encodes CASSLYGPPAEAFF.

At least ten counts were recorded for this clonotype. In nucleotides, the CDR3 is TGTGCCAGCAGCCGGTTTGGCTTTTCGGACAGAGAAGAGACCCAGTACTTC. Amino acid sequence: CASSRFGFSDREETQYF. The chain recombines TRBV11-2 with TRBJ2-5; D perhaps matches TRBD1 (6 bases). Trimming took off 5 bases at V and 3 bases at J, with 22 bases between the two ends. The CDR3 is made up of 17 amino acids. The germline gives CDR1 SGHAT, CDR2 FQNNGV.